This T cell receptor (beta chain) was sequenced in a study of beta chain features in type 1 diabetes. Purities over 98% were achieved in all sorted populations. Of the isolated RNA, all was reverse transcribed, and so the sequenced material was expressed TCRB transcripts. Produced via immunoSEQ multiplex PCR; TCRdb's table is partial and in-frame only. The table lists roughly 240,000 clones, approximately 24% of them singletons. Trimming took 9 bases from V and 5 from J, leaving 16 bases between them. The CDR3 length is 13 residues. The germline V gene has CDR1 SNHLY and CDR2 FYNNEI. Details on this clone: Its antigen is undetermined.

Study outcomes and limitations: TCRB CDR3 length was moderately but significantly reduced in all four CD4+ subsets of Type 1 diabetes patients.

The sequenced sample was naive CD4+ T cells from blood. This chain uses TRBV2 with TRBJ2-5, with D possibly being TRBD2 (6 bases). The clonotype was recovered from a woman between 25 and 40 years old with type 1 diabetes. The CDR3 is CASDWREGETQYF. CDR3 sequence (DNA): TGTGCCAGTGATTGGCGGGAAGGGGAGACCCAGTACTTC.